The sequence of this T cell receptor (beta chain) was determined in a study of type 1 regulatory T cells. Overall study: T-allo10 is a Tr1-enriched, alloantigen-specific CD4 T cell product made in vitro.

The V and J ends lost 0 bases and 0 bases respectively, with 7 bases between them. The CDR3 runs 15 residues. Germline V lookup: CDR1 SGHTA, CDR2 FQGNSA. TCRdb redid the calling of the reads with MiXCR, one entry per CDR3 protein. The data hold under 85,000 distinct CDR3 sequences, with about 50% observed a single time. With regard to this clonotype: Its matching antigen is unknown.

Overall study findings and caveats: Tr1 cells had a more restricted TCR repertoire than non-Tr1 cells.

Specimen: cultured non-Tr1 T cells, either the whole culture or a sorted T cell fraction (not recorded which). This chain uses TRBV7-2 with TRBJ2-3; no definite D call. The receptor was isolated from a human donor in good health. The CDR3 loop is CASSLAPRSTDTQYF. The CDR3 coding sequence is TGTGCCAGCAGCTTAGCCCCTAGAAGCACAGATACGCAGTATTTT. Combining the CDR3 with reference TRBV7-2 and TRBJ2-3 gives the whole variable domain GAGVSQSPSNKVTEKGKDVELRCDPISGHTALYWYRQSLGQGLEFLIYFQGNSAPDKSGLPSDRFSAERTGGSVSTLTIQRTQQEDSAVYLCASSLAPRSTDTQYFGPGTRLTVL.